This entry concerns a single T cell receptor (beta chain). Its antigen is unidentified. This sample was taken from a study of B cell selection in AIRE deficiency. Regarding the study as a whole: Only about 9% of a few thousand shared Treg sequences were patient-specific; less than 40% healthy-specific. In TCRBV usage, CDR3 length and diversity, patient Tconv and Treg cells matched healthy donors. Healthy Tconv contained roughly two fifths of shared healthy Treg sequences; only TCRbeta sequenced.

In the authors' methods: Patients' conventional T cells yielded about 11x10^4 distinct TCRbeta sequences; donors' approximately 140,000. TCRdb's table, derived via immunoSEQ multiplex PCR, lists solely in-frame clones and lacks some. V and J calls and clone size are given by that table; D and trimming were obtained from the DNA. The sample carries fewer than 30,000 clones, less than 97% recorded once. CD4+CD127+ cells were sorted as the conventional CD4 T cells. The germline CDR1 and CDR2 sequences are SGHAT and FQNNGV. CDR3 length: 11 amino acids. Trimming cost V 5 bases and J 7 bases, with 8 bases left between them.

Sequencing was performed on CD4+CD127+ conventional T cells sorted from PBMCs. This clonotype was sampled from a human donor in good health. The gene calls are TRBV11-2 and TRBJ1-2; D possibly corresponds to TRBD1 (6 bases). The CDR3 reads CASSRRGGYTF. The DNA for the CDR3 is TGTGCCAGCAGCCGCAGGGGTGGCTACACCTTC.